Listed below are T cell receptor beta chains from one sample, sequenced in a study of T cells in Graves' hyperthyroidism and ophthalmopathy. TCRdb re-called the multiplex PCR reads with MiXCR, one entry per CDR3 protein. Of a few hundred thousand distinct CDR3 sequences listed, around a sixth were seen once; the top ten hold roughly 8%. The sample taken for sequencing was blood. Receptors originate from a woman in her late teens or twenties with Graves' hyperthyroidism. Both conserved end residues are part of each CDR3. The D gene is left open where the match is weak. Not all rows give a size; the values are once, few, many and, for expanded clones, a class.

v_call	j_call	clone_size	cdr3_length	d_call	cdr3_nt	cdr3_aa
TRBV9	TRBJ2-1	.	16	.	TGTGCCAGCAGCGTAGAGGGGGGCCGGGGATACAATGAGCAGTTCTTC	CASSVEGGRGYNEQFF
TRBV19	TRBJ1-3	few	14	.	TGTGCCAGTAGTGGCCAAGGACGAGGGGACACCATATATTTT	CASSGQGRGDTIYF
TRBV6-1	TRBJ2-7	many	13	.	TGTGCCAGCAGTGAAGGCGGGCATTGGGAGCAGTACTTC	CASSEGGHWEQYF
TRBV6-1	TRBJ1-2	.	16	TRBD1	TGTGCCAGCAGTGACCTCCGGACACAGGGGATCATGGGCTACACCTTC	CASSDLRTQGIMGYTF
TRBV20-1	TRBJ2-5	many	13	.	TGCAGTGCTAGAAAGGATTTGGGGGAGACCCAGTACTTC	CSARKDLGETQYF
TRBV6-5	TRBJ2-1	many	14	.	TGTGCCAGCAGTTACTTTTTCAGGGCAAATGAGCAGTTCTTC	CASSYFFRANEQFF
TRBV6-6	TRBJ1-5	many	16	.	TGTGCCAGCAGTTACTCGGAGGGGGTAAATAATCAGCCCCAGCATTTT	CASSYSEGVNNQPQHF
TRBV19	TRBJ1-2	few	16	.	TGTGCCAGTAGTACTTCAGGGGCGACCGATCCCTCTGGCTACACCTTC	CASSTSGATDPSGYTF
TRBV28	TRBJ2-6	.	18	TRBD1	TGTGCCAGCAATATACAGGGGGCGCAGTCGGCGGGGGCCAACGTCCTGACTTTC	CASNIQGAQSAGANVLTF
TRBV7-3	TRBJ1-6	many	15	.	TGTGCCAGCAGCTTAAGCGGGGGAGGCAATTCACCCCTCCACTTT	CASSLSGGGNSPLHF
TRBV3-1	TRBJ1-6	many	17	.	TGTGCCAGCAGCCAAGATAGGAGCTGGGCAGGAACCTCACCCCTCCACTTT	CASSQDRSWAGTSPLHF
TRBV7-9	TRBJ2-1	many	15	TRBD2	TGTGCCAGCAGCTCCCCCACTAGCGGCCGCGATGAGCAGTTCTTC	CASSSPTSGRDEQFF
TRBV2	TRBJ1-5	many	13	.	TGTGCCAGCACCGGAGGGGAAGGTCAGCCCCAGCATTTT	CASTGGEGQPQHF
TRBV3-1	TRBJ2-1	.	16	TRBD2	TGTGCCAGCAGCCAAGAAGTGGACGCGGGAGACAGTGAGCAGTTCTTC	CASSQEVDAGDSEQFF
TRBV10-3	TRBJ2-5	many	16	.	TGTGCCATCAGTGATCGGGACAACCCCAAAAAAGAGACCCAGTACTTC	CAISDRDNPKKETQYF
TRBV28	TRBJ2-5	many	13	.	TGTGCCAGCACTTTAGGGGGCCAAGAGACCCAGTACTTC	CASTLGGQETQYF
TRBV30	TRBJ2-7	.	13	.	TGTGCCTGGAGTTCCGGGATATCCTACGAGCAGTACTTC	CAWSSGISYEQYF